Listed here are 15 T cell receptor beta chains from one sample, sequenced in a study of T-cell reconstitution after alpha-beta-depleted transplantation in children. The TCRbeta library incorporated unique molecular identifiers. MiXCR was run by TCRdb on the PCR reads, yielding one entry per CDR3 protein. This table holds 400,000 to 500,000 distinct CDR3 sequences, approximately 10% found once. The sequencing here drew on PBMCs from the stem cell graft donor, taken from the stem cell graft. Source of these receptors: a human donor who donated a stem cell graft to a child with acute myeloid leukemia.

This clonotype was observed a handful of times. The chain joins TRBV15 to TRBJ1-4; 8 positions match TRBD1. The CDR3 is 12 amino acids. In germline, CDR1 is LNHNV, CDR2 YYDKDF (reference sequence). The trim removed 1 base at V and 16 bases at J, leaving 5 bases unmatched. CDR3 region: CATSRAQGATFF. DNA for the CDR3: TGTGCCACCAGCAGAGCCCAGGGGGCGACGTTTTTT.

This clonotype was detected a few times. This rearrangement joins TRBV7-9 to TRBJ1-1, with 7 bases identical to TRBD1. The germline V gene encodes CDR1 SEHNR and CDR2 FQNEAQ (reference sequence). CDR3 length equals 17 residues. The V gene end was trimmed by 4 bases and the J gene end by 0 bases; junction bases not matched to a gene: 11. The CDR3 sequence is CASSWTPGQIMNTEAFF. CDR3 DNA sequence: TGTGCCAGCAGCTGGACTCCGGGACAGATCATGAACACTGAAGCTTTCTTT.

In its sample, this clonotype was seen many times. The DNA for the CDR3 is TGCGCCAGCAGCTTGGCGGACTTAAGTGGCTACACCTTC. It is translated as CASSLADLSGYTF. The gene calls are TRBV5-1 and TRBJ1-2; no clear D gene. V lost 0 bases to trimming and J lost 7 bases, with 10 bases between them. CDR3 length: 13 amino acids. CDR1 and CDR2 (germline): SGHRS, YFSETQ.

This clonotype was detected ten times or more. The chain carries TRBV6-2 or TRBV6-3 and TRBJ2-2; D may match TRBD1 or TRBD2 (5 bases each). The V end lost 2 bases, the J end lost 6 bases, and 13 bases lay between the germline ends. Looked up from germline, CDR1 is MNHEY and CDR2 is SVGEGT. The CDR3 is made up of 15 amino acids. This CDR3 reads CASSYVGEGSGELFF. CDR3 DNA: TGTGCCAGCAGTTACGTGGGAGAGGGGTCCGGGGAGCTGTTTTTT.

V gene TRBV12-3 or TRBV12-4 combines with J gene TRBJ2-1; tentatively, D is TRBD2 (6 bases). The CDR3 loop spans 15 amino acids. Trimming removed 6 bases at V and 0 bases at J, with 12 bases between. This CDR3 reads CASSLREVSYNEQFF. In DNA, the CDR3 is TGTGCCAGCAGCCTCAGGGAGGTCTCCTACAATGAGCAGTTCTTC.

This clonotype occurred many times. The chain has TRBV10-3 and TRBJ1-2; D is possibly TRBD1 (5 bases). The germline V and J ends were trimmed by 3 bases and 2 bases, with 10 bases remaining between them. Germline V gene lookup returns CDR1 ENHRY and CDR2 SYGVKD. The CDR3 runs to 14 residues. The CDR3 spells CAISDSTANYGYTF. CDR3 coding DNA: TGTGCCATCAGTGATTCGACAGCAAACTATGGCTACACCTTC.

This clonotype was seen ten or more times. The rearrangement uses TRBV20-1 and TRBJ2-1, with 12 bases aligning to TRBD2. Germline CDR1 and CDR2: DFQATT and SNEGSKA (reference sequence). Trimming removed 6 bases from V and 9 bases from J; junction bases left unmatched: 12. The CDR3 extends over 15 amino acids. CDR3 amino acids: CSAPDPLAGGLEQFF. CDR3 DNA: TGCAGTGCCCCTGACCCACTAGCGGGGGGCCTTGAGCAGTTCTTC.

Many counts were recorded for this clonotype. This rearrangement joins TRBV29-1 to TRBJ2-2; 8 bases fit TRBD1. The V and J ends lost 8 bases and 5 bases, in that order; junction bases with no gene match: 10. From germline, CDR1 is SQVTM and CDR2 ANQGSEA. The CDR3 is 14 residues long. For the CDR3, the DNA is TGCAGCACCCGGGTGCAGGGGGCTACCGGGGAGCTGTTTTTT. Amino acids: CSTRVQGATGELFF.

This clonotype was seen a few times. The chain links TRBV10-3 to TRBJ1-2; weak D call: TRBD1 (6 bases). The V end was cut by 1 base, the J end by 5 bases, with 17 bases between. Per the germline V gene, CDR1 is ENHRY and CDR2 is SYGVKD. The CDR3 contains 16 residues. DNA of the CDR3: TGTGCCATCAGTGAGTTAAGGACAGAAGGGGGTTATGGCTACACCTTC. This encodes CAISELRTEGGYGYTF.

This clonotype was counted between two and nine times. The CDR3 reads CASSHSSGGQRGELFF. DNA of the CDR3: TGCGCCAGCAGCCATTCTAGCGGGGGCCAACGGGGGGAGCTGTTTTTT. The chain uses TRBV4-1 and TRBJ2-2; 10 positions agree with TRBD2. CDR1 is MGHRA and CDR2 is YSYEKL in the germline V gene. The CDR3 has 16 residues. J lost 8 bases, V lost 3 bases, and 9 bases had no gene match.

This clonotype was seen a handful of times. The V call is TRBV27, the J call TRBJ2-7; D perhaps matches TRBD2 (5 bases). This CDR3 has 14 residues. The germline V and J ends were trimmed by 2 bases and 0 bases, with 8 bases remaining between them. Germline CDR1 is MNHEY and CDR2 is SMNVEV (reference sequence). The CDR3 loop is CASSLVRDSYEQYF. In DNA, the CDR3 is TGTGCCAGCAGTTTAGTTCGGGACTCCTACGAGCAGTACTTC.

This clonotype was detected many times. The chain is built from TRBV29-1 and TRBJ2-7, with 8 bases identical to TRBD2. Trimming took 6 bases from V and 3 from J; bases not matched to a gene: 13. Germline V gives CDR1 SQVTM, CDR2 ANQGSEA. This CDR3 contains 15 residues. The CDR3 sequence: CSVERGGSRGYEQYF. CDR3 DNA sequence: TGCAGCGTGGAACGGGGGGGGAGTCGAGGCTACGAGCAGTACTTC.

The chain joins TRBV29-1 to TRBJ1-3; D is undetermined. The CDR3 spans 14 residues. CDR1 is SQVTM, CDR2 ANQGSEA, per germline. With 1 base removed from V and 1 base from J, the gap between germline ends came to 8 bases. Here the CDR3 reads CSVEGWESGNTIYF. As DNA, the CDR3 is TGCAGCGTTGAAGGTTGGGAGTCTGGAAACACCATATATTTT.

This clonotype was seen a handful of times. The chain recombines TRBV27 with TRBJ2-4; D not certain. Deletions cut 5 bases from V and 2 bases from J, with 13 bases between. The CDR3 extends over 15 amino acids. The germline CDR1 and CDR2 sequences are MNHEY and SMNVEV (reference sequence). Written as DNA, the CDR3 is TGTGCCAGCAGTCCGGCCCCGTCAACCAAAAACATTCAGTACTTC. This codes for CASSPAPSTKNIQYF.

This clonotype has a count of ten or more. V usage is TRBV5-1 and J usage is TRBJ1-1; D remains unclear. Germline CDR1 SGHRS, CDR2 YFSETQ. V was shortened by 0 bases and J by 1 base, with 4 bases between the two germline ends. The CDR3 is made up of 13 amino acids. For the CDR3, the DNA is TGCGCCAGCAGCTTGGCCCAGAACACTGAAGCTTTCTTT. Its protein is CASSLAQNTEAFF. The full variable domain, its missing parts supplied by reference TRBV5-1 and TRBJ1-1, is KAGVTQTPRYLIKTRGQQVTLSCSPISGHRSVSWYQQTPGQGLQFLFEYFSETQRNKGNFPGRFSGRQFSNSRSEMNVSTLELGDSALYLCASSLAQNTEAFFGQGTRLTVV.